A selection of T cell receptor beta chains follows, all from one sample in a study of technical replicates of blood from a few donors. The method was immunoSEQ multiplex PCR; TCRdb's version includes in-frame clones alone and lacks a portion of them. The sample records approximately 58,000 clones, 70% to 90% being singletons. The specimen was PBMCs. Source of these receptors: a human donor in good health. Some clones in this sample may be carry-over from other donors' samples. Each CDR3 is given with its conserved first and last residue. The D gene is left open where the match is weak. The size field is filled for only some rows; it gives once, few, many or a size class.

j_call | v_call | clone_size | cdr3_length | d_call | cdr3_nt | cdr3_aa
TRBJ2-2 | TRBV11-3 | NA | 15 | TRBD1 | TGTGCCAGCAGCCGGGACAGCCTAACGACCGGGGAGCTGTTTTTT | CASSRDSLTTGELFF
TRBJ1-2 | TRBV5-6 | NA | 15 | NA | TGTGCCAGCAGTCCCACCGGAGAGCGGAATTATGGCTACACCTTC | CASSPTGERNYGYTF
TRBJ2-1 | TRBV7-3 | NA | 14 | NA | TGTGCCAGCAGCCTCGGGATGAGTAGCAATGAGCAGTTCTTC | CASSLGMSSNEQFF
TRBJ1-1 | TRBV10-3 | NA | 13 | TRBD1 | TGTGCCATCAGGGGGGACAGTTACACTGAAGCTTTCTTT | CAIRGDSYTEAFF
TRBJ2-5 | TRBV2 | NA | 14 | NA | TGTGCCAGCAGTGACGGTGGCGGTCAAGAGACCCAGTACTTC | CASSDGGGQETQYF
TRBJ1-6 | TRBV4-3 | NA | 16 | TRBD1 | TGCGCCAGCAGCCAAGACAGGGGGTCACGATTTTCACCCCTCCACTTT | CASSQDRGSRFSPLHF
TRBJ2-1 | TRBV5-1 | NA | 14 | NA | TGCGCCAGCAGCTTGGTTGAGTCTGACAATGAGCAGTTCTTC | CASSLVESDNEQFF
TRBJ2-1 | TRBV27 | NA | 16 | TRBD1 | TGTGCCAGCAGCCCAGTCGTCGGGACAGGGTATAATGAGCAGTTCTTC | CASSPVVGTGYNEQFF
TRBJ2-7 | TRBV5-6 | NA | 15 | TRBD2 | TGTGCCAGCAGAAGGACTAGCGGGGGGCCCTACGAGCAGTACTTC | CASRRTSGGPYEQYF
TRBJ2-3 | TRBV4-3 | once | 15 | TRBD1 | TGCGCCAGCAGCCGAATACAGGGGTCGAGAGATACGCAGTATTTT | CASSRIQGSRDTQYF
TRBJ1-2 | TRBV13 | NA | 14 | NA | TGTGCCAGCAGCTCGTCAGGGTTCGACTATGGCTACACCTTC | CASSSSGFDYGYTF
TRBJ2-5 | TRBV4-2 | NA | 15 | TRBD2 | TGTGCCAGCAGCCCCTTCCTAGCGGGCCAAGAGACCCAGTACTTC | CASSPFLAGQETQYF
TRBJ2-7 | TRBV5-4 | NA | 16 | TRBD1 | TGTGCCAGCAGCTTGGTTGCGACAGGGTCTGGCTACGAGCAGTACTTC | CASSLVATGSGYEQYF